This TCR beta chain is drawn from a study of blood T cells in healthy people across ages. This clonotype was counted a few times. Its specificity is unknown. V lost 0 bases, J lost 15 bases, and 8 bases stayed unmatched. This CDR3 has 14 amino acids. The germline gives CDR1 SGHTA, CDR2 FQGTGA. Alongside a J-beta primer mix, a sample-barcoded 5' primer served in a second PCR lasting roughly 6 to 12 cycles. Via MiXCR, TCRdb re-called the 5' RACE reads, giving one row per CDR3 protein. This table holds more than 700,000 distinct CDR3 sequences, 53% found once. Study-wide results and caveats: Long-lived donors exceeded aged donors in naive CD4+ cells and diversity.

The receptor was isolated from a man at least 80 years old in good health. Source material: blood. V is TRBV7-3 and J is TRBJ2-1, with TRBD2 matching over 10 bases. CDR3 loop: CASSLTFLAGVLFF. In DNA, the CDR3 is TGTGCCAGCAGCTTAACGTTCCTAGCGGGAGTTCTGTTCTTC.